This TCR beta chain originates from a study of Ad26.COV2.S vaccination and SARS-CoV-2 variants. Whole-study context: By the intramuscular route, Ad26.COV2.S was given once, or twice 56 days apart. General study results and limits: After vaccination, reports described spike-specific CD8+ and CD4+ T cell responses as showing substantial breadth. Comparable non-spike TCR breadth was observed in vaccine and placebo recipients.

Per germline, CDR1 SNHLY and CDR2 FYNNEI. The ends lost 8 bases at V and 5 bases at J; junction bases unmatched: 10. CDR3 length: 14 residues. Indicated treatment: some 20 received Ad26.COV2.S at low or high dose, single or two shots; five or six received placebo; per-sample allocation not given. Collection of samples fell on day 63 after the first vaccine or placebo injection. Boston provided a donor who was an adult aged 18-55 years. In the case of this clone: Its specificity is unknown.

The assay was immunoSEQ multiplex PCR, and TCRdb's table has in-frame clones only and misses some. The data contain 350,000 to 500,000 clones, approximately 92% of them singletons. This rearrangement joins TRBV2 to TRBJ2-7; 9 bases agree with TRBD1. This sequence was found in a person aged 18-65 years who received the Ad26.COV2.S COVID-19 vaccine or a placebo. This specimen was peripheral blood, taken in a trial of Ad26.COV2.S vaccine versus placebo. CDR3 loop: CASVSDRGIHEQYF. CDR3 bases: TGTGCCAGCGTCTCGGACAGGGGTATCCACGAGCAGTACTTC.